This TCR beta chain was captured in a study of T cells in localized non-small cell lung cancer. The study, taken as a whole, reports: Higher blood T cell density went with longer overall survival. Heterogeneity stays possible, as sequencing covered only one tumor region. The highest T cell clonality was in uninvolved adjacent lung, above tumor. Adjacent lung had a median about 55 of the 100 largest tumor clones.

Clones were sequenced by immunoSEQ multiplex PCR, and TCRdb holds only the in-frame ones, with some missing. The sample records more than 2,000 clones, about 35% being singletons. Turning to this clone: Its antigen is not known.

Trimming stripped 5 bases from V and 7 bases from J, with 9 bases between. This CDR3 comprises 13 residues. Germline V gene lookup returns CDR1 MNHGY and CDR2 SAAAGT. The chain has TRBV6-8 and TRBJ1-6; possibly TRBD1 for D (5 bases). This receptor was identified in a man between 35 and 75 years old with stage II lung adenocarcinoma. The sample consisted of lung tumor tissue, taken before any cancer treatment. The CDR3 DNA is TGTGCCAGCAGTCCGACAGCCAATTCACCCCTCCACTTT. Translating it yields CASSPTANSPLHF.